This T cell receptor beta chain was captured by sequencing in a study of identical twins. From germline, CDR1 is KGHSH and CDR2 LQKENI. The CDR3 sequence is 13 residues long. V dropped 2 bases and J dropped 3 bases, with 7 bases sitting between them. TCRdb fed the 5' RACE reads into MiXCR, producing one record per CDR3 protein. The data contain around 480,000 distinct CDR3 sequences, roughly an eighth of them singletons. These data are also associated with another study on yellow fever vaccine responses in identical twins.

The sample taken for sequencing was CD4+ T cells sorted from blood. This chain links TRBV18 with TRBJ2-5; D is unresolved. The sequence was collected from a woman in her late teens or twenties in good health. The CDR3 DNA follows: TGTGCCAGCTCACCAGCCCGCGAAGAGACCCAGTACTTC. It is translated as CASSPAREETQYF.